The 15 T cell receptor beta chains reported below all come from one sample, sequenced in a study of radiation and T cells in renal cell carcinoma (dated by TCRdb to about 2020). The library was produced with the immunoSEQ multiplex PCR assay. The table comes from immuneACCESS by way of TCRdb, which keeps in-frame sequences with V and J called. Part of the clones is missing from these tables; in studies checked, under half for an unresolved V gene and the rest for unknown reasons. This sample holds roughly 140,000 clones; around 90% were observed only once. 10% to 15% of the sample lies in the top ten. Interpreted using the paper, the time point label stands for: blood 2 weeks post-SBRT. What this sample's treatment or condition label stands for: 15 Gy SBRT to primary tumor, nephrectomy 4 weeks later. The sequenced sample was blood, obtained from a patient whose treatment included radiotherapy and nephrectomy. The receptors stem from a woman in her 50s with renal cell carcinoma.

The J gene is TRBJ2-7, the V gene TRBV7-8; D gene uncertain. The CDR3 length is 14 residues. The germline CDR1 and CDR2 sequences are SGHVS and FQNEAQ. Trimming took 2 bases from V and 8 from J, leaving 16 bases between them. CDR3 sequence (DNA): TGTGCCAGCAGCTTACGACTCGACGGCGTCCAGCAGTACTTC. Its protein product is CASSLRLDGVQQYF.

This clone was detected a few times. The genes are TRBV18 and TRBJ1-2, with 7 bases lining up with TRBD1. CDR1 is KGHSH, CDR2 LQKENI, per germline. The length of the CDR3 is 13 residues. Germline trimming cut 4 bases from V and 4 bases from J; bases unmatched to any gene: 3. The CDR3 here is CASSRDSAYGYTF. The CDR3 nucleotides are TGTGCCAGCTCACGGGACAGTGCCTATGGCTACACCTTC.

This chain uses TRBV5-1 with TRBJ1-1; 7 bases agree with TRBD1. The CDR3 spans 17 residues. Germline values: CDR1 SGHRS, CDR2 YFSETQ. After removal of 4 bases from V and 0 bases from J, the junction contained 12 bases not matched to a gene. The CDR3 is CASSRQIDRAMNTEAFF. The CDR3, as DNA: TGCGCCAGCAGCCGCCAAATTGACAGGGCCATGAACACTGAAGCTTTCTTT.

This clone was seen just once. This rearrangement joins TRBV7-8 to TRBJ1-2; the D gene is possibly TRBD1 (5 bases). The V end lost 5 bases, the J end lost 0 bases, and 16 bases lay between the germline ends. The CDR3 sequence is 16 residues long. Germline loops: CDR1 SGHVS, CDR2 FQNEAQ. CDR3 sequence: CASSAGGTATNYGYTF. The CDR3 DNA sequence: TGTGCCAGCAGCGCGGGGGGTACAGCCACTAACTATGGCTACACCTTC.

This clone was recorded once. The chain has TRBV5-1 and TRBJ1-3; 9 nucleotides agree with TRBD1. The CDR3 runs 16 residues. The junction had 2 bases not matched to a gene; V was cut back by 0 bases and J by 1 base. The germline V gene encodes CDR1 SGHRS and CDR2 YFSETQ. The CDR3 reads CASSLGGTGSGNTIYF. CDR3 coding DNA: TGCGCCAGCAGCTTGGGAGGGACAGGGTCTGGAAACACCATATATTTT. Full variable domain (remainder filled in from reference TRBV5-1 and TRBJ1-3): KAGVTQTPRYLIKTRGQQVTLSCSPISGHRSVSWYQQTPGQGLQFLFEYFSETQRNKGNFPGRFSGRQFSNSRSEMNVSTLELGDSALYLCASSLGGTGSGNTIYFGEGSWLTVV.

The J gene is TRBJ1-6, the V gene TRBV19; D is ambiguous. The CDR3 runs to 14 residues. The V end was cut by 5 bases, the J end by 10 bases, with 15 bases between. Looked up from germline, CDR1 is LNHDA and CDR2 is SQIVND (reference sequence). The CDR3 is CASSASGGESPLHF. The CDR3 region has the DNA TGTGCCAGTAGTGCCTCTGGAGGTGAGTCACCCCTCCACTTT.

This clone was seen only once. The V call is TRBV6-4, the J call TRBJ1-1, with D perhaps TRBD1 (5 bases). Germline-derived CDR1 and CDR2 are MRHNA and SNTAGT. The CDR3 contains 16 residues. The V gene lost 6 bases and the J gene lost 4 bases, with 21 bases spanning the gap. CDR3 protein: CASSALYPGGATEAFF. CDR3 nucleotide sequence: TGTGCCAGCAGCGCCTTATACCCGGGGGGTGCCACTGAAGCTTTCTTT.

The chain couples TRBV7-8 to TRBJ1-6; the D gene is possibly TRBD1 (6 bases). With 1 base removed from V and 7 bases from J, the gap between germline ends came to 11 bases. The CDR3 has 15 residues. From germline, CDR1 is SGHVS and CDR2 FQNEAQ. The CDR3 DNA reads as TGTGCCAGCAGCTTAGTAGGGGGGGGGAATTCACCCCTCCACTTT. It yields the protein CASSLVGGGNSPLHF.

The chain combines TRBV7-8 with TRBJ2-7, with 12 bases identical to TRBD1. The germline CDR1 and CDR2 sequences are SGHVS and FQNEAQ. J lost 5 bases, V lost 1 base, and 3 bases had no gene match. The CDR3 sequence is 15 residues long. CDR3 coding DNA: TGTGCCAGCAGCTTAGGGGACAGGGGGCGGAACGAGCAGTACTTC. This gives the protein CASSLGDRGRNEQYF. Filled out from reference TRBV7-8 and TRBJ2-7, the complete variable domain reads GAGVSQSPRYKVAKRGQDVALRCDPISGHVSLFWYQQALGQGPEFLTYFQNEAQLDKSGLPSDRFFAERPEGSVSTLKIQRTQQEDSAVYLCASSLGDRGRNEQYFGPGTRLTVT.

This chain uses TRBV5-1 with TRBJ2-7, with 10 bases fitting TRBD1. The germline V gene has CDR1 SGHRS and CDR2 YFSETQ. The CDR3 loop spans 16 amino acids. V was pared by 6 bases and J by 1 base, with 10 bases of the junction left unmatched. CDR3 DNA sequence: TGCGCCAGCATGGACGGGGACAGGGGAGGGTCCTACGAGCAGTACTTC. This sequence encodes CASMDGDRGGSYEQYF. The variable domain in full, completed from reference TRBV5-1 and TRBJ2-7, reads KAGVTQTPRYLIKTRGQQVTLSCSPISGHRSVSWYQQTPGQGLQFLFEYFSETQRNKGNFPGRFSGRQFSNSRSEMNVSTLELGDSALYLCASMDGDRGGSYEQYFGPGTRLTVT.

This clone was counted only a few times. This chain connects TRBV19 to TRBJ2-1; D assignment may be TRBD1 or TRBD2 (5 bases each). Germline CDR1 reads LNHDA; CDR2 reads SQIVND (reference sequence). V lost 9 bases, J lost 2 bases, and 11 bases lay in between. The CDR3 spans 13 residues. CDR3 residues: CASTGPAYNEQFF. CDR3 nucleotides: TGTGCCAGCACGGGACCGGCCTACAATGAGCAGTTCTTC.

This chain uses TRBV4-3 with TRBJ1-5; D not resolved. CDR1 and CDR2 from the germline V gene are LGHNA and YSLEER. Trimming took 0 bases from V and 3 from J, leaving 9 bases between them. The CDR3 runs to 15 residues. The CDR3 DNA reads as TGCGCCAGCAGCCAAGAGGCCAGATTCAATCAGCCCCAGCATTTT. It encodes CASSQEARFNQPQHF.

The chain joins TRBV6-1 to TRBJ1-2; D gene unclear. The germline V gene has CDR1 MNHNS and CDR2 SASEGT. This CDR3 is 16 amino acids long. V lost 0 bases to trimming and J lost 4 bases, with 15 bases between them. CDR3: CASSEASGSAGYGYTF. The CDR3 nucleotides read TGTGCCAGCAGTGAAGCAAGCGGGTCGGCGGGCTATGGCTACACCTTC.

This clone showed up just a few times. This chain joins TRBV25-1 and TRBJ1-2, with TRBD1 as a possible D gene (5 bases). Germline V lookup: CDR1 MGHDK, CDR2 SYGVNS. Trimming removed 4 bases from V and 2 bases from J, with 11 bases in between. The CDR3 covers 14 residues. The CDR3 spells CASSVVGANYGYTF. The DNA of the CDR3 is TGTGCCAGCAGTGTCGTTGGGGCGAACTATGGCTACACCTTC.

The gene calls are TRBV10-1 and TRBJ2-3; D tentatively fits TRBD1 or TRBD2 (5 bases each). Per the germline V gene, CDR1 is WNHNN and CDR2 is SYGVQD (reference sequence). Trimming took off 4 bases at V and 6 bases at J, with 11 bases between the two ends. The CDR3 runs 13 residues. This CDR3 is CASSGGVGDTQYF. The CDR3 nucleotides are TGCGCCAGCAGTGGAGGGGTTGGGGATACGCAGTATTTT.